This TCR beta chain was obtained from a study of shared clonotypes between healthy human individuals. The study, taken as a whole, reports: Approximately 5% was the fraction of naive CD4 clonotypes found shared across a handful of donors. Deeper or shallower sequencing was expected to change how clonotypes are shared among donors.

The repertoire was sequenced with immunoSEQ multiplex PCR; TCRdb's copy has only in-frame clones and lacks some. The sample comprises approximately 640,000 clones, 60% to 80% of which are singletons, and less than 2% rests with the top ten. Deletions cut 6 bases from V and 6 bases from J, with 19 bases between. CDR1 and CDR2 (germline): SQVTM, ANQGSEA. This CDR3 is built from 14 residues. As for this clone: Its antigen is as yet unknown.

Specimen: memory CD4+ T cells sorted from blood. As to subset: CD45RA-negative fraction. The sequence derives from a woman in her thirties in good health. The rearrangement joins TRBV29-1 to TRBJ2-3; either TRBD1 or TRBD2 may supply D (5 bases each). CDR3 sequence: CSVLGQGGWDTQYF. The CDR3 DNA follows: TGCAGCGTCCTGGGTCAGGGCGGGTGGGATACGCAGTATTTT.